One sample yielded the 19 T cell receptor beta chains listed below, sequenced in a study of molecular identifiers for immune sequencing clone quantification (dated by TCRdb to about 2018). Library preparation was by PCR. Sequencing was carried out with an Illumina HiSeq 4000. TCRdb trimmed public reads at Q25 via fastp, called clones via MiXCR and kept in-frame beta chains. A single entry per CDR3 protein holds the most common genes and DNA from its merged rows. The sample table lists tens of thousands of distinct CDR3 sequences, 15% to 20% of them with a count of one. The ten biggest clones cover less than 1.2% of the sample. Sequenced input: naive CD8+ T cells from blood, with Jurkat cell RNA spiked in. The label giving this sample's cell subset or site can be read as: FACS-sorted CD8+CD4-CCR7+CD45RA+ naive T cells. The receptors were sampled from a human donor in good health. Some libraries in this study had Jurkat cell RNA spiked in.

About this clonotype itself: A much larger clone differs by one base, so this may be a read error. The V call is TRBV6-6, the J call TRBJ2-7, with D tentatively TRBD1 (5 bases). This CDR3 comprises 13 residues. The germline V gene encodes CDR1 MNHNY and CDR2 SVGAGI (reference sequence). CDR3 sequence (DNA): TGTGCCAGCAACACCAGGGATTCCTACGGGCAGTACTTC. It encodes CASNTRDSYGQYF.

Of note for this clonotype: A read error may explain this, as a much larger clone is one base away. The rearrangement uses TRBV2 and TRBJ1-2; 12 nucleotides align to TRBD1. This CDR3 has 16 amino acids. V lost 8 bases and J lost 6; bases outside the gene matches: 13. Germline CDR1 SNHLY, CDR2 FYNNEI. The CDR3: CASDPGQGARYHGYTF. DNA of the CDR3: TGTGCCAGCGATCCGGGACAGGGGGCGCGATACCATGGCTACACCTTC.

This clonotype was seen at least ten times. The V call is TRBV4-1, the J call TRBJ2-7, with 12 bases aligning to TRBD2. The V and J ends lost 1 base and 6 bases, in that order; junction bases with no gene match: 7. The CDR3 totals 16 residues. CDR1 and CDR2 from the germline V gene are MGHRA and YSYEKL. The CDR3 loop reads CASSQAPSGRGGEQYF. The DNA for the CDR3 is TGCGCCAGCAGCCAAGCTCCTAGCGGGAGGGGGGGCGAGCAGTACTTC.

Regarding this clonotype: A much larger clone lies a single base off, so this may be a read error. The chain has TRBV12-3 or TRBV12-4 and TRBJ1-1; D is undetermined. This CDR3 is built from 13 residues. V was pared by 10 bases and J by 4 bases, with 16 bases between. The CDR3 spells CANSLRTGTEAFF. For the CDR3, the DNA is TGTGCCAACAGCCTGAGGACGGGCACTGAAGCTTTCTTT.

This clonotype occurred many times. The chain employs TRBV4-1 and TRBJ2-7, with TRBD1 matching 10 bases. Per germline, CDR1 MGHRA and CDR2 YSYEKL. The CDR3 length is 12 residues. The ends lost 5 bases at V and 5 bases at J; junction bases unmatched: 0. The CDR3 bases are TGCGCCAGCAGCGACAGGGGGCACGAGCAGTACTTC. This encodes CASSDRGHEQYF.

This clonotype has a count of ten or more. The chain employs TRBV12-3 or TRBV12-4 and TRBJ2-2; 10 nucleotides align to TRBD1. This CDR3 is 14 amino acids long. V lost 5 bases, J lost 6 bases, and 3 bases stayed unmatched. CDR3 residues: CASSQGQGPGELFF. DNA for the CDR3: TGTGCCAGCAGTCAGGGACAGGGGCCCGGGGAGCTGTTTTTT.

This clonotype was counted many times. The rearrangement uses TRBV4-3 and TRBJ2-7; unclear D gene. Germline values: CDR1 LGHNA, CDR2 YSLEER. The length of the CDR3 is 15 residues. Trimming removed 0 bases from V and 0 bases from J, with 9 bases in between. In DNA, the CDR3 is TGCGCCAGCAGCCAAGACGGCAGAAGCTCCTACGAGCAGTACTTC. It codes for CASSQDGRSSYEQYF.

This clonotype showed up many times. The gene calls are TRBV25-1 and TRBJ2-5; D ambiguous. Germline V CDR1 and CDR2: MGHDK, SYGVNS. V lost 7 bases and J lost 1, with 7 bases in between. The length of the CDR3 is 12 residues. CDR3 sequence reads: CASINFQETQYF. The DNA for the CDR3 is TGTGCCAGCATAAATTTCCAAGAGACCCAGTACTTC.

This clonotype was counted at least ten times. V is TRBV6-4 and J is TRBJ1-5; D is ambiguous. Germline V gene lookup returns CDR1 MRHNA and CDR2 SNTAGT. The CDR3 length is 14 residues. V lost 5 bases to trimming and J lost 4 bases, with 12 bases between them. The CDR3 DNA follows: TGTGCCAGCAGTCCCGACACGACAAATCAGCCCCAGCATTTT. The encoded protein is CASSPDTTNQPQHF.

The sample holds many counts of this clonotype. The chain employs TRBV5-6 and TRBJ2-3, with TRBD2 as a possible D gene (5 bases). CDR3 size: 16 residues. V lost 3 bases, J lost 2 bases, and 16 bases lay in between. The germline V gene has CDR1 SGHDT and CDR2 YYEEEE. The CDR3 here is CASSSRTRVATDTQYF. The CDR3 DNA reads TGTGCCAGCAGCTCCCGTACTAGGGTCGCCACAGATACGCAGTATTTT.

This clonotype was found many times. V is TRBV11-2 and J is TRBJ2-7; D unclear. V lost 0 bases, J lost 3 bases, and 15 bases lay in between. CDR1 SGHAT and CDR2 FQNNGV come from the germline V gene. The CDR3 runs to 16 residues. The CDR3 sequence: CASSLDLLGWGYEQYF. The CDR3 DNA sequence: TGTGCCAGCAGCTTAGATCTCCTGGGTTGGGGCTACGAGCAGTACTTC.

This clonotype was seen many times. This chain connects TRBV19 to TRBJ1-1, with 7 bases fitting TRBD1. The CDR3 contains 15 residues. V lost 1 base to trimming and J lost 6 bases; unmatched junction nucleotides: 8. Per the germline V gene, CDR1 is LNHDA and CDR2 is SQIVND (reference sequence). CDR3 nucleotide sequence: TGTGCCAGTAGTATAGGAGGGGGCCTCTACGCTGAAGCTTTCTTT. Translating gives CASSIGGGLYAEAFF.

This clonotype was observed at least ten times. The chain recombines TRBV29-1 with TRBJ2-7; D remains ambiguous. Trimming took off 7 bases at V and 0 bases at J, with 13 bases between the two ends. The CDR3 runs to 13 residues. Germline values: CDR1 SQVTM, CDR2 ANQGSEA. CDR3 coding DNA: TGCAGCGGCCGAGGCCCTGCCTCCTACGAGCAGTACTTC. Protein: CSGRGPASYEQYF.

This clonotype came up once. This clone may be a read error of a much larger clone one base away. CDR3 in amino acids: CAGSYIGGEQYF. CDR3 in DNA: TGTGCCGGCAGTTACATCGGTGGGGAGCAGTACTTC. V and J are TRBV6-2 or TRBV6-3 and TRBJ2-7, with D unresolved. CDR3 size: 12 residues. Germline CDR1 MNHEY, CDR2 SVGEGT.

In regard to this clonotype: The junction departs from germline at one end; a sequencing error may be responsible. The rearrangement uses TRBV18 and TRBJ2-5; 9 bases line up with TRBD2. The CDR3 runs to 14 residues. Per the germline V gene, CDR1 is KGHSH and CDR2 is LQKENI. Here the CDR3 reads CANSPGLAQETQYF. The DNA of the CDR3 is TGTGCCAACTCACCCGGACTAGCGCAAGAGACCCAGTACTTC.

This clonotype was seen repeatedly, ten times or more. The rearrangement links TRBV3-1 to TRBJ1-1; D unclear. Between the trimmed V and J ends, which lost 1 base and 6 bases, there was a span of 18 bases. The length of the CDR3 is 16 residues. Germline V lookup: CDR1 LGHDT, CDR2 YNNKEL (reference sequence). The CDR3 DNA reads TGTGCCAGCAGCCAAGTGGATGAGGGCCTCCGCGCTGAAGCTTTCTTT. Translation: CASSQVDEGLRAEAFF.

This clonotype was counted ten times or more. This chain uses TRBV12-3 or TRBV12-4 with TRBJ1-5; no reliable D call. This CDR3 spans 14 amino acids. The ends were cut back, 5 bases at V and 0 bases at J, with 8 bases in the middle. CDR3 protein: CASSGDISNQPQHF. Here the CDR3 DNA reads TGTGCCAGCAGTGGCGATATTAGCAATCAGCCCCAGCATTTT.

The rearrangement links TRBV9 to TRBJ2-7; 7 nucleotides match TRBD2. The V gene end was trimmed by 0 bases and the J gene end by 5 bases; junction bases not matched to a gene: 8. The CDR3 length is 15 residues. In germline, CDR1 is SGDLS, CDR2 YYNGEE. The CDR3 region is CASSVGGGRVNEQYF. The DNA for the CDR3 is TGTGCCAGCAGCGTAGGAGGCGGGAGAGTCAACGAGCAGTACTTC.

The chain recombines TRBV4-3 with TRBJ2-7; a weak D match, TRBD2 (6 bases). V gave up 0 bases and J gave up 4 bases, with 19 bases separating them. CDR1 LGHNA and CDR2 YSLEER come from the germline V gene. This CDR3 has 17 residues. DNA for the CDR3: TGCGCCAGCAGCCAAGATGTAGGGGCGGGATTACGGTACGAGCAGTACTTC. This gives the protein CASSQDVGAGLRYEQYF.